This TCR beta chain is from a study of a mutant IDH1 vaccine in newly diagnosed glioma. The CDR3 extends over 16 amino acids. V was pared by 2 bases and J by 0 bases, with 10 bases between. Per the germline V gene, CDR1 is MNHNY and CDR2 is SVGAGI (reference sequence). Repertoires were generated with immunoSEQ multiplex PCR, while TCRdb's copy carries only in-frame clones and drops some. The table shows about 70,000 clones, with about four fifths occurring only once. Time point: baseline, week 1 (first vaccination visit). The treatment: pre-vaccination baseline after standard-of-care therapy. In every donor, the tumor was a new WHO grade 3 or 4 IDH1-mutant, ATRX-lost astrocytoma.

The chain links TRBV6-6 to TRBJ1-4; D possibly corresponds to TRBD1 (6 bases). Sample: peripheral blood mononuclear cells (PBMCs), taken from a glioma patient treated with radiotherapy, temozolomide or both. This TCR was sampled from a woman between 18 and 29 years old with glioma. Some clones in this sample may be carry-over from other donors' samples. CDR3 coding DNA: TGTGCCAGCAGTTACACAGGGAGTGCAACTAATGAAAAACTGTTTTTT. Translation gives CASSYTGSATNEKLFF.